Following are 32 T cell receptor beta chains from one sample sequenced in a study of type 1 and type 2 diabetes patients. The PCR template was genomic DNA. A primer set of 30 forward and 13 reverse primers amplified the CDR3. MiXCR was run by TCRdb on the multiplex PCR reads, yielding one entry per CDR3 protein. The sample has fewer than 350,000 distinct CDR3 sequences, roughly 44% seen once. Sequencing was carried out using peripheral blood mononuclear cells (PBMCs). These TCRs come from a man aged 18 to 29 with type 2 diabetes.

V is TRBV5-1 and J is TRBJ2-2; D not certain. Germline CDR1 reads SGHRS; CDR2 reads YFSETQ. The CDR3 contains 12 residues. V was trimmed by 4 bases and J by 7 bases, leaving 8 bases between them. This chain's CDR3 is CASSRANGELFF. CDR3 bases: TGCGCCAGCAGCAGGGCGAACGGGGAGCTGTTTTTT.

This chain connects TRBV5-1 to TRBJ2-7, with 9 bases fitting TRBD1. The CDR3 extends over 16 amino acids. The J segment lost 2 bases and the V segment lost 0 bases, leaving 6 bases of the junction unmatched. In germline, CDR1 is SGHRS, CDR2 YFSETQ. The CDR3 DNA reads as TGCGCCAGCAGCTTGGCCGCCGGGACAGGGACCTACGAGCAGTACTTC. Its protein is CASSLAAGTGTYEQYF.

This sequence joins TRBV30 and TRBJ2-3, with D possibly matching TRBD2 (5 bases). This CDR3 has 12 residues. Trimming shortened V by 5 bases and J by 4 bases, and 10 bases separated the two germline ends. The germline CDR1 and CDR2 sequences are GTSNPN and SVGIG (reference sequence). The CDR3 loop reads CAWRGSADTQYF. CDR3 in DNA: TGTGCCTGGCGAGGTAGCGCAGATACGCAGTATTTT.

There are a few counts of this clonotype. The chain carries TRBV12-3 or TRBV12-4 and TRBJ2-5; 7 nucleotides align to TRBD1. This CDR3 has 14 residues. Losses at the gene ends were 5 bases for V and 1 base for J; bases not matched to a gene: 4. CDR3 sequence reads: CASSPWDSQETQYF. The CDR3 DNA is TGTGCCAGCAGTCCCTGGGACAGCCAAGAGACCCAGTACTTC.

This clonotype was observed a handful of times. The J gene is TRBJ1-2, the V gene TRBV4-3; D unclear. Trimming cost V 0 bases and J 5 bases, with 25 bases left between them. There are 19 residues in the CDR3. CDR1 is LGHNA, CDR2 YSLEER, per germline. CDR3: CASSQDPVNLGPRTYGYTF. The CDR3 coding sequence is TGCGCCAGCAGCCAAGATCCTGTTAACTTAGGGCCGAGGACTTATGGCTACACCTTC.

J is TRBJ1-2 and V is TRBV7-2; D gene uncertain. CDR3 length: 13 amino acids. Germline CDR1 reads SGHTA; CDR2 reads FQGNSA. The V end was cut by 9 bases, the J end by 4 bases, with 15 bases between. CDR3 sequence reads: CASSIARSYGYTF. In DNA form, the CDR3 reads TGTGCCAGTAGTATAGCCCGAAGCTATGGCTACACCTTC.

Of note for this clonotype: The junction differs from germline at one of its ends, possibly a read error. This chain joins TRBV28 and TRBJ2-7; 9 bases are shared with TRBD1. CDR3 length: 13 residues. CDR1 is MDHEN, CDR2 SYDVKM, per germline. The CDR3 DNA reads TGTGCCAGCAGTTACTGGAAGGGACAGGGAATGAACTTC. Translation gives CASSYWKGQGMNF. The full variable domain, with the rest looked up from reference TRBV28 and TRBJ2-7, is DVKVTQSSRYLVKRTGEKVFLECVQDMDHENMFWYRQDPGLGLRLIYFSYDVKMKEKGDIPEGYSVSREKKERFSLILESASTNQTSMYLCASSYWKGQGMNFGPGTRLTVT.

V is TRBV28 and J is TRBJ2-7; D possibly corresponds to TRBD2 (6 bases). Trimming left V 3 bases short and J 3 bases short, with 18 bases between. Germline assignment: CDR1 MDHEN and CDR2 SYDVKM. This CDR3 has 16 residues. CDR3 bases: TGTGCCAGCAGTTTGGCTCCGGGACTGTACTTCTACGAGCAGTACTTC. Translated, it gives CASSLAPGLYFYEQYF.

This clonotype was seen only a few times. The chain recombines TRBV11-3 with TRBJ1-1; 11 nucleotides match TRBD1. This CDR3 is 18 amino acids long. With 4 bases clipped from V and 5 bases from J, the junction kept 15 bases outside the gene matches. Germline CDR1 SGHNT, CDR2 YENEEA. CDR3 sequence: CASSYGQGARRGKTEAFF. CDR3 nucleotides: TGTGCCAGCAGCTATGGACAGGGGGCGCGAAGGGGTAAGACTGAAGCTTTCTTT.

This chain connects TRBV28 to TRBJ1-2, with D unclear. Germline assignment: CDR1 MDHEN and CDR2 SYDVKM. Trimming stripped 3 bases from V and 7 bases from J, with 9 bases between. The CDR3 extends over 12 amino acids. Here the CDR3 reads CASSFDRLGYTF. The CDR3 DNA is TGTGCCAGCAGTTTTGACCGGCTTGGCTACACCTTC.

This chain joins TRBV6-1 and TRBJ2-7; either TRBD1 or TRBD2 may fit D (5 bases each). The CDR3 is made up of 15 amino acids. The germline V gene has CDR1 MNHNS and CDR2 SASEGT. Trimming removed 1 base from V and 3 bases from J, with 13 bases in between. CDR3 in DNA: TGTGCCAGCAGTGAAGAACCGGGACGGAACTACGAGCAGTACTTC. Translation: CASSEEPGRNYEQYF.

The chain has TRBV5-1 and TRBJ2-2; D perhaps matches TRBD2 (5 bases). This CDR3 has 15 residues. Germline lookup yields CDR1 SGHRS and CDR2 YFSETQ. The V end lost 0 bases, the J end lost 0 bases, and 6 bases lay between the germline ends. The CDR3 DNA sequence: TGCGCCAGCAGCTTGGATAGCGCGAACACCGGGGAGCTGTTTTTT. Translation gives CASSLDSANTGELFF.

The chain joins TRBV20-1 to TRBJ1-2; D unresolved. The CDR3 has 13 amino acids. Germline lookup yields CDR1 DFQATT and CDR2 SNEGSKA (reference sequence). Trimming took off 6 bases at V and 0 bases at J, with 11 bases between the two ends. This CDR3 reads CSADDLSNYGYTF. The CDR3 DNA is TGCAGTGCCGATGACCTATCTAACTATGGCTACACCTTC.

The J gene is TRBJ2-3, the V gene TRBV6-5; 10 nucleotides match TRBD2. This CDR3 comprises 15 residues. J lost 3 bases, V lost 5 bases, and 5 bases had no gene match. Germline V gene sequence: CDR1 MNHEY, CDR2 SVGAGI. CDR3 nucleotide sequence: TGTGCCAGCAGTGAGCGGGAGGGCCCGACAGATACGCAGTATTTT. Translating gives CASSEREGPTDTQYF.

The table lists this clonotype with a few counts. The chain is built from TRBV7-6 and TRBJ2-2; weak D call: TRBD2 (6 bases). Trimming took off 1 base at V and 5 bases at J, with 14 bases between the two ends. The CDR3 is 16 residues long. Per the germline V gene, CDR1 is SGHVS and CDR2 is FNYEAQ. The CDR3 DNA follows: TGTGCCAGCAGCTTAGGTAGCGGCGGAACTACCGGGGAGCTGTTTTTT. The encoded protein is CASSLGSGGTTGELFF.

The table lists this clonotype with many counts. The chain combines TRBV15 with TRBJ1-2; D is possibly TRBD1 (5 bases). The CDR3 is made up of 14 amino acids. The V gene lost 3 bases and the J gene lost 3 bases, with 11 bases spanning the gap. Germline lookup yields CDR1 LNHNV and CDR2 YYDKDF (reference sequence). The CDR3: CATSRVDSDYGYTF. CDR3 nucleotides: TGTGCCACCAGCAGGGTAGACAGCGACTATGGCTACACCTTC.

This clonotype was observed many times. The chain combines TRBV6-6 with TRBJ2-7; a weak D match, TRBD2 (5 bases). Looked up from germline, CDR1 is MNHNY and CDR2 is SVGAGI (reference sequence). The CDR3 totals 13 residues. Trimming removed 2 bases at V and 3 bases at J, with 8 bases between. The CDR3, as DNA: TGTGCCAGCAGTTACCCCACTAGCTACGAGCAGTACTTC. Its protein product is CASSYPTSYEQYF.

This chain joins TRBV30 and TRBJ2-7; TRBD2 agrees at 12 bases. V was pared by 3 bases and J by 5 bases, with 5 bases of the junction left unmatched. Germline CDR1 GTSNPN, CDR2 SVGIG (reference sequence). The CDR3 spans 14 residues. CDR3 sequence (DNA): TGTGCCTGGAGGACTAGCGGGAGTAACGACGAGCAGTACTTC. The encoded protein is CAWRTSGSNDEQYF.

This chain joins TRBV12-3 or TRBV12-4 and TRBJ2-3; D is perhaps TRBD1 or TRBD2 (5 bases each). The CDR3 spans 14 residues. With 8 bases removed from V and 0 bases from J, the gap between germline ends came to 12 bases. This CDR3 is CASGTRTSTDTQYF. Written as DNA, the CDR3 is TGTGCCAGCGGGACGCGTACTAGCACAGATACGCAGTATTTT.

The rearrangement links TRBV27 to TRBJ1-2; D is uncertain. Looked up from germline, CDR1 is MNHEY and CDR2 is SMNVEV (reference sequence). The CDR3 is 13 amino acids. V lost 3 bases and J 4 bases, leaving 9 bases between the germline ends. The CDR3 loop is CASSFGLRYGYTF. CDR3 in DNA: TGTGCCAGCAGTTTTGGGCTCCGCTATGGCTACACCTTC.

This clonotype turned up a few times. CDR3 nucleotide sequence: TGCAGCGGGGACAGGGCGGGAGAGACCCAGTACTTC. Translation: CSGDRAGETQYF. The chain links TRBV20-1 to TRBJ2-5, with TRBD1 matching 9 bases. The V gene's germline CDR1 is DFQATT and CDR2 SNEGSKA (reference sequence). The CDR3 length is 12 residues.

This CDR3 reads CASSRPSSVDIQYF. Here the CDR3 DNA reads TGTGCCAGCAGCCGCCCTTCCTCGGTGGACATTCAGTACTTC. J is TRBJ2-4 and V is TRBV7-1, with D uncertain. TRBV7-1 is noted as an ORF with a role that remains uncertain. The CDR3 is made up of 14 amino acids. The V end lost 5 bases, the J end lost 8 bases, and 16 bases lay between the germline ends.

This chain joins TRBV9 and TRBJ2-7, with D perhaps TRBD2 (5 bases). The CDR3 covers 15 residues. V was clipped by 0 bases and J by 3 bases, with 13 bases between them. In germline, CDR1 is SGDLS, CDR2 YYNGEE. DNA for the CDR3: TGTGCCAGCAGCGTAGGGCTAGCTCCCAACTACGAGCAGTACTTC. Translating it yields CASSVGLAPNYEQYF.

The V call is TRBV28, the J call TRBJ1-5; TRBD1 might be the D (6 bases). Germline-derived CDR1 and CDR2 are MDHEN and SYDVKM. The CDR3 loop spans 15 amino acids. Trimming removed 6 bases from V and 7 bases from J, with 19 bases in between. The CDR3 is CASRYTTGSWQPQHF. The DNA for the CDR3 is TGTGCCAGCAGATATACGACAGGATCATGGCAGCCCCAGCATTTT.

This clonotype was detected a few times. V and J are TRBV7-2 and TRBJ2-7, with TRBD1 identical over 11 bases. The CDR3 is made up of 14 amino acids. Germline V CDR1 and CDR2: SGHTA, FQGNSA. V lost 5 bases to trimming and J lost 3 bases; unmatched junction nucleotides: 3. As DNA, the CDR3 is TGTGCCAGCAGCCGGGACAGGGGGGACTACGAGCAGTACTTC. The encoded protein is CASSRDRGDYEQYF.

The chain recombines TRBV6-1 with TRBJ1-2, with D perhaps matching TRBD1 (5 bases). There are 15 residues in the CDR3. The germline gives CDR1 MNHNS, CDR2 SASEGT. The V end lost 3 bases, the J end lost 4 bases, and 15 bases lay between the germline ends. The CDR3 reads CASSETRDELYGYTF. In DNA, the CDR3 is TGTGCCAGCAGTGAGACGAGGGACGAGCTCTATGGCTACACCTTC.

Notes on this clonotype: The junction differs from germline at one of its ends, possibly a read error. The chain joins TRBV6-6 to TRBJ2-7; D uncertain. The CDR3 has 16 amino acids. CDR1 MNHNY and CDR2 SVGAGI come from the germline V gene (reference sequence). CDR3 bases: TGTGCCAGCAGTTACTCGGCCGTCTTTTCTTCCTACAAGCAGTACTTC. This gives the protein CASSYSAVFSSYKQYF.

The rearrangement links TRBV30 to TRBJ1-2; maybe TRBD1 (5 bases). Germline loops: CDR1 GTSNPN, CDR2 SVGIG (reference sequence). V was trimmed by 4 bases and J by 4 bases, leaving 13 bases between them. This CDR3 is built from 13 residues. CDR3 DNA sequence: TGTGCCTGGACCCGGAGGGGCACCTATGGCTACACCTTC. Residues: CAWTRRGTYGYTF.

The chain employs TRBV7-8 and TRBJ2-1, with 7 nucleotides matching TRBD2. Germline lookup yields CDR1 SGHVS and CDR2 FQNEAQ. With V trimmed by 2 bases and J by 2 bases, 3 bases remained unmatched. This CDR3 is built from 15 residues. The DNA for the CDR3 is TGTGCCAGCAGCTTAAGCGGGAACACCTACAATGAGCAGTTCTTC. Protein: CASSLSGNTYNEQFF.

The CDR3 sequence is CASSLVPPPGYEQYF. The CDR3, as DNA: TGTGCCAGCAGTTTAGTACCGCCCCCCGGCTACGAGCAGTACTTC. This chain joins TRBV12-3 or TRBV12-4 and TRBJ2-7, with D uncertain. V was shortened by 1 base and J by 3 bases, with 13 bases between the two germline ends. The CDR3 length is 15 residues.

The chain uses TRBV19 and TRBJ1-2; 9 nucleotides match TRBD1. V lost 2 bases to trimming and J lost 4 bases; unmatched junction nucleotides: 5. Per the germline V gene, CDR1 is LNHDA and CDR2 is SQIVND (reference sequence). This CDR3 spans 15 amino acids. Here the CDR3 DNA reads TGTGCCAGTAGTATAACGCCGGGACAGGGCTATGGCTACACCTTC. Encoded protein: CASSITPGQGYGYTF.

The rearrangement uses TRBV3-1 and TRBJ2-5, with D uncertain. The V gene's germline CDR1 is LGHDT and CDR2 YNNKEL (reference sequence). The CDR3 loop spans 15 amino acids. The ends were cut back, 3 bases at V and 2 bases at J, with 13 bases in the middle. CDR3 loop: CASSHTSETQETQYF. CDR3 DNA sequence: TGTGCCAGCAGCCATACCAGCGAAACACAAGAGACCCAGTACTTC.